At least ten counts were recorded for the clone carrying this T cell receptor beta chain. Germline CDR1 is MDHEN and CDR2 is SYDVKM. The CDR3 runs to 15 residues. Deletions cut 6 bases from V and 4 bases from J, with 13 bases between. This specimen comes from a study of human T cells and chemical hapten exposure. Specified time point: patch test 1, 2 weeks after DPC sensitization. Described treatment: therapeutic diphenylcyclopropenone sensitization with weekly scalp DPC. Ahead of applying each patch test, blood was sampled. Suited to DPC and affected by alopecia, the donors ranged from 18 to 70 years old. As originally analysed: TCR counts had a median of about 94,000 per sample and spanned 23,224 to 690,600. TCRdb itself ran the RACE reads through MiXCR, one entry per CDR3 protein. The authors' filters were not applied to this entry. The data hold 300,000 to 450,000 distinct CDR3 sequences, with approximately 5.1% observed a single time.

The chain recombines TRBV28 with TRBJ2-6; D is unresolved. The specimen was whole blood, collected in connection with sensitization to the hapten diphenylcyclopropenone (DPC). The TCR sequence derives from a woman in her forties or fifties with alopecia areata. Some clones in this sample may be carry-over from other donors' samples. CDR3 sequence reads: CASSSTRSGANVLTF. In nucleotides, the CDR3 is TGTGCCAGCAGCTCCACTCGGTCCGGGGCCAACGTCCTGACTTTC. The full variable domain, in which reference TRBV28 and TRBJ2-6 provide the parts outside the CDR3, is DVKVTQSSRYLVKRTGEKVFLECVQDMDHENMFWYRQDPGLGLRLIYFSYDVKMKEKGDIPEGYSVSREKKERFSLILESASTNQTSMYLCASSSTRSGANVLTFGAGSRLTVL.